This T cell receptor beta chain is from a study of T cell responses to AZD1222 COVID-19 vaccine. TCRdb's table, derived via immunoSEQ multiplex PCR, lists solely in-frame clones and lacks some. The sample shows some 150,000 clones, roughly 92% of them seen only once. After removal of 0 bases from V and 4 bases from J, the junction contained 5 bases not matched to a gene. This CDR3 is built from 15 residues. Germline assignment: CDR1 SGHRS and CDR2 YFSETQ. This chain links TRBV5-1 with TRBJ2-3, with 7 nucleotides matching TRBD2. The sequenced sample was peripheral blood, obtained on day 0 of AZD1222 vaccination. The TCR sequence derives from an adult in good health. CDR3 residues: CASSLEGSGSDTQYF. The CDR3 DNA sequence: TGCGCCAGCAGCTTGGAAGGTAGCGGGTCAGATACGCAGTATTTT.